A selection of T cell receptor beta chains follows, all from one sample in a study of CD8+CD57+ T cells in acquired aplastic anemia. One entry per CDR3 protein results from TCRdb running MiXCR on the reads. This table holds about 110,000 distinct CDR3 sequences, 40% to 60% found once. The sequenced material came from sorted CD4+, CD8+, or CD8+CD57+ T cells (not recorded which) from PBMCs. Receptor source: a human donor in good health, serving as a control. The CDR3 runs from the conserved cysteine through the conserved F or W. The D gene is left open where the match is weak. Where a row states a size, it is once, few, many or the class of an expanded clone; other rows omit it.

D gene | J gene | clone size | V gene | CDR3 protein | CDR3 DNA
TRBD1 | TRBJ2-7 | NA | TRBV20-1 | CSATTSVGDSIYEQYF | TGCAGTGCGACTACCTCGGTTGGGGACAGCATTTACGAGCAGTACTTC
NA | TRBJ1-6 | many | TRBV9 | CASSVDPEYNSPLHF | TGTGCCAGCAGCGTAGATCCAGAATATAATTCACCCCTCCACTTT
NA | TRBJ1-2 | many | TRBV6-4 | CASSDSARGYGYTF | TGTGCCAGCAGTGACTCGGCAAGGGGCTATGGCTACACCTTC
NA | TRBJ2-2 | NA | TRBV5-1 | CASSSTYRGTGDGELFF | TGCGCCAGCAGCTCGACCTACCGTGGCACGGGGGATGGGGAGCTGTTTTTT
TRBD1 | TRBJ1-4 | NA | TRBV25-1 | CASRGGNSEKLFF | TGTGCCAGTCGAGGGGGCAATAGTGAAAAACTGTTTTTT
NA | TRBJ2-5 | many | TRBV30 | CAWRDRIQETQYF | TGTGCCTGGAGAGACCGGATCCAAGAGACCCAGTACTTC
TRBD1 | TRBJ2-3 | many | TRBV5-1 | CASTTGQGTDTQYF | TGCGCCAGCACCACGGGACAGGGGACAGATACGCAGTATTTT
NA | TRBJ2-5 | few | TRBV7-3 | CASSQLGDETQYF | TGTGCCAGCAGCCAATTGGGGGATGAGACCCAGTACTTC
NA | TRBJ1-3 | NA | TRBV25-1 | CASSNLISGNTAYF | TGTGCCAGCAGTAACCTAATCTCTGGAAACACCGCATATTTT
NA | TRBJ1-1 | NA | TRBV6-2/TRBV6-3 | CASSARDKLLEAFF | TGTGCCAGCAGTGCCCGGGACAAATTACTAGAAGCTTTCTTT
TRBD1 | TRBJ2-7 | many | TRBV27 | CASSRDRGGYEQYF | TGTGCCAGCAGTCGGGACAGGGGGGGATACGAGCAGTACTTC
NA | TRBJ2-2 | NA | TRBV29-1 | CSVRENTGELFF | TGCAGCGTTCGGGAGAACACCGGGGAGCTGTTTTTT
NA | TRBJ2-3 | NA | TRBV12-3/TRBV12-4 | CASSWGETSALDTQYF | TGTGCCAGCAGTTGGGGGGAGACATCCGCCTTAGATACGCAGTATTTT
NA | TRBJ1-5 | many | TRBV19 | CASSIGEGYQPQHF | TGTGCCAGTAGTATAGGTGAGGGTTATCAGCCCCAGCATTTT
NA | TRBJ1-5 | NA | TRBV27 | CASSLEGVGQPQHF | TGTGCCAGCAGTTTGGAGGGTGTAGGTCAGCCCCAGCATTTT
TRBD2 | TRBJ2-7 | many | TRBV5-6 | CASSLAGGWWYF | TGTGCCAGCAGCTTGGCGGGGGGATGGTGGTACTTC
NA | TRBJ1-5 | NA | TRBV24-1 | CATRRGLSNQPQHF | TGTGCCACCCGCCGGGGCCTCAGCAATCAGCCCCAGCATTTT
TRBD2 | TRBJ2-1 | few | TRBV25-1 | CASSNRGGYYNEQFF | TGTGCCAGCAGCAATCGGGGGGGGTACTACAATGAGCAGTTCTTC
NA | TRBJ2-7 | many | TRBV5-4 | CASSLRGYEQYF | TGTGCCAGCAGCTTGCGAGGCTACGAGCAGTACTTC
TRBD2 | TRBJ2-7 | NA | TRBV2 | CASSQFASGEQYF | TGTGCCAGCAGCCAATTCGCTAGCGGCGAGCAGTACTTC
NA | TRBJ2-1 | NA | TRBV10-1 | CASSVTGDYDEQFF | TGCGCCAGCAGTGTGACAGGGGACTACGATGAGCAGTTCTTC
NA | TRBJ1-1 | many | TRBV11-3 | CASSQGGPEAFF | TGTGCCAGCAGCCAAGGGGGTCCTGAAGCTTTCTTT
TRBD1 | TRBJ2-7 | many | TRBV20-1 | CSASLDRAPYEQYF | TGCAGTGCTAGTTTGGACAGGGCCCCCTACGAGCAGTACTTC
NA | TRBJ1-5 | many | TRBV2 | CASSESYSNQPQHF | TGTGCCAGCAGTGAGTCGTATAGCAATCAGCCCCAGCATTTT
NA | TRBJ2-5 | NA | TRBV6-1 | CASTTTQGTQETQYF | TGTGCCAGCACGACAACCCAGGGTACCCAAGAGACCCAGTACTTC
NA | TRBJ1-2 | few | TRBV10-3 | CAISEKGWGYTF | TGTGCCATCAGTGAGAAAGGGTGGGGCTACACCTTC
NA | TRBJ2-3 | NA | TRBV10-1 | CASSRDHLPTDTQYF | TGCGCCAGCTCTAGGGACCACCTTCCCACAGATACGCAGTATTTT
TRBD1 | TRBJ1-6 | many | TRBV7-8 | CASSVGTGALIENSPLHF | TGTGCCAGCAGCGTAGGGACAGGGGCCTTAATAGAAAATTCACCCCTCCACTTT
TRBD2 | TRBJ2-2 | NA | TRBV15 | CATSLGRGARELFF | TGTGCCACCAGCCTTGGGCGGGGGGCGAGGGAGCTGTTTTTT
NA | TRBJ1-4 | NA | TRBV19 | CASSQGDTNEKLFF | TGTGCCAGTTCACAAGGAGATACTAATGAAAAACTGTTTTTT
NA | TRBJ2-6 | NA | TRBV9 | CASSVNRVPGANVLTF | TGTGCCAGCAGTGTGAACAGGGTCCCCGGGGCCAACGTCCTGACTTTC
NA | TRBJ2-1 | NA | TRBV2 | CANRLGVSSYNEQFF | TGTGCCAATCGCCTCGGGGTTAGCTCCTACAATGAGCAGTTCTTC
TRBD2 | TRBJ2-3 | many | TRBV9 | CASSPRGGGGLTDTQYF | TGTGCCAGCAGCCCCAGGGGCGGGGGGGGACTCACAGATACGCAGTATTTT
NA | TRBJ2-7 | few | TRBV12-3/TRBV12-4 | CASATSQTYEQYF | TGTGCCAGCGCCACTAGTCAAACCTACGAGCAGTACTTC
NA | TRBJ2-3 | NA | TRBV29-1 | CSATINADTQYF | TGCAGCGCGACAATAAACGCAGATACGCAGTATTTT
TRBD2 | TRBJ2-7 | few | TRBV25-1 | CASSDALAGAEQYF | TGTGCCAGCAGTGATGCCCTAGCGGGAGCCGAGCAGTACTTC
NA | TRBJ2-3 | many | TRBV25-1 | CASSEYPDTQYF | TGTGCCAGCAGTGAATACCCAGATACGCAGTATTTT
NA | TRBJ1-5 | many | TRBV15 | CATSRQGGDQPQHF | TGTGCCACCAGCAGACAGGGCGGGGATCAGCCCCAGCATTTT
NA | TRBJ2-7 | many | TRBV30 | CAWQESGRNEQYF | TGTGCCTGGCAGGAAAGCGGAAGGAACGAGCAGTACTTC
TRBD1 | TRBJ2-2 | once | TRBV10-3 | CAISDDRGGELFF | TGTGCCATCAGTGATGACAGGGGCGGGGAGCTGTTTTTT
NA | TRBJ2-3 | NA | TRBV10-2 | CASSESWQTSTDTQYF | TGCGCCAGCAGTGAGTCGTGGCAGACCAGCACAGATACGCAGTATTTT
NA | TRBJ1-1 | many | TRBV6-5 | CASSYPGHLNEAFF | TGTGCCAGCAGTTACCCGGGACACCTGAATGAAGCTTTCTTT
NA | TRBJ1-1 | few | TRBV12-3/TRBV12-4 | CASKGVSTNTEAFF | TGTGCCAGTAAAGGGGTTTCCACGAACACTGAAGCTTTCTTT
NA | TRBJ1-3 | NA | TRBV7-9 | CASSPGPGNTIYF | TGTGCCAGCAGCCCGGGGCCTGGAAACACCATATATTTT
TRBD1 | TRBJ1-5 | NA | TRBV12-3/TRBV12-4 | CASRPGTGEAQPQHF | TGTGCCAGCAGGCCCGGGACAGGGGAGGCTCAGCCCCAGCATTTT
NA | TRBJ1-1 | NA | TRBV29-1 | CSLTGSMNTEAFF | TGCAGCCTTACAGGGAGCATGAACACTGAAGCTTTCTTT
NA | TRBJ1-2 | many | TRBV7-8 | CASSSGGPHTF | TGTGCCAGCAGCTCAGGAGGACCCCACACCTTC
NA | TRBJ2-1 | many | TRBV4-3 | CASSQDVGGLRNEQFF | TGCGCCAGCAGCCAAGACGTCGGGGGCCTCAGGAATGAGCAGTTCTTC
TRBD2 | TRBJ2-7 | many | TRBV5-4 | CASSEGLAKTYEQYF | TGTGCCAGCAGTGAGGGACTAGCGAAAACCTACGAGCAGTACTTC
NA | TRBJ1-3 | many | TRBV3-1 | CASSQDGSGNTIYF | TGTGCCAGCAGCCAAGACGGCTCTGGAAACACCATATATTTT
NA | TRBJ1-3 | once | TRBV29-1 | CSVEGRGNTIYF | TGCAGCGTTGAGGGTAGGGGAAACACCATATATTTT
NA | TRBJ2-6 | NA | TRBV2 | CASIQVAGANVLTF | TGTGCCAGTATACAGGTAGCTGGGGCCAACGTCCTGACTTTC